The rows below give T cell receptor beta chains drawn from one sample of a study of lymphopenia after photon versus proton radiotherapy. Profiled with immunoSEQ multiplex PCR; TCRdb holds only in-frame clones, not every one. The sample lists more than 25,000 clones, around 90% occurring once. This sample comprised peripheral blood, obtained from a patient treated with proton-based radiotherapy. These receptor sequences come from a woman aged 60-75 years with cholangiocarcinoma. Some clones in this sample may be carry-over from other donors' samples. The CDR3 runs from the conserved cysteine through the conserved F or W. A D gene is named only where the DNA matches it firmly. Clone size is stated in some rows and not others, as once, few, many or a class when expanded.

size	V	D	J	CDR3	DNA
.	TRBV19	.	TRBJ2-2	CASSPSIVGELFF	TGTGCCAGTAGTCCTAGTATCGTCGGGGAGCTGTTTTTT
.	TRBV2	.	TRBJ2-7	CASSDWQASYEQYF	TGTGCCAGCAGTGACTGGCAGGCCTCCTACGAGCAGTACTTC
.	TRBV28	.	TRBJ2-7	CASSLRQGWQYF	TGTGCCAGCAGTTTAAGGCAGGGTTGGCAGTACTTC
.	TRBV9	.	TRBJ1-2	CASSSQAGGYTF	TGTGCCAGCAGCTCCCAGGCGGGTGGCTACACCTTC
.	TRBV13	.	TRBJ1-2	CASSWGEDGYTF	TGTGCCAGCAGCTGGGGGGAGGATGGCTACACCTTC
.	TRBV7-9	TRBD2	TRBJ2-1	CASVSGTSGFDEQFF	TGTGCCAGCGTCTCCGGGACTAGCGGTTTCGATGAGCAGTTCTTC
.	TRBV18	.	TRBJ2-7	CASSPTLTEYSYEQYF	TGTGCCAGCTCACCAACCCTGACAGAATACTCCTACGAGCAGTACTTC
.	TRBV5-1	TRBD1	TRBJ1-1	CASQGGVGTEAFF	TGCGCCTCTCAGGGGGGAGTTGGGACTGAAGCTTTCTTT
.	TRBV9	.	TRBJ2-3	CASSVVGQGGQYF	TGTGCCAGCAGCGTAGTAGGGCAGGGCGGGCAGTATTTT
.	TRBV9	.	TRBJ2-5	CASSSRGWETQYF	TGTGCCAGCAGCTCTAGGGGTTGGGAGACCCAGTACTTC
.	TRBV2	.	TRBJ1-2	CASCESWGYGYTF	TGTGCCAGCTGTGAATCCTGGGGCTATGGCTACACCTTC
.	TRBV2	TRBD2	TRBJ2-5	CASKLAGEAETQYF	TGTGCCAGCAAACTAGCGGGGGAGGCAGAGACCCAGTACTTC
.	TRBV6-5	TRBD2	TRBJ2-1	CASSSGTSGYNEQFF	TGTGCCAGCAGTTCCGGGACTAGCGGTTACAATGAGCAGTTCTTC
.	TRBV2	TRBD1	TRBJ2-1	CASSFPGQGSYNEQFF	TGTGCCAGCAGTTTTCCGGGACAGGGGTCCTACAATGAGCAGTTCTTC
few	TRBV5-3	TRBD1	TRBJ2-5	CARSLSAPAGGETQYF	TGTGCCAGAAGCTTGAGCGCCCCCGCAGGGGGAGAGACCCAGTACTTC
.	TRBV11-2	.	TRBJ1-4	CASSLRGGAANEKLFF	TGTGCCAGCAGCCTTAGAGGCGGGGCAGCTAATGAAAAACTGTTTTTT
once	TRBV19	TRBD1	TRBJ1-6	CASSSRFNRGYNSPLHF	TGTGCCAGTAGTTCCCGGTTCAACAGGGGCTATAATTCACCCCTCCACTTT
once	TRBV23-1	TRBD2	TRBJ2-5	CASSQSIKVGGHQETQYF	TGCGCCAGCAGTCAATCGATAAAGGTGGGAGGGCACCAAGAGACCCAGTACTTC
.	TRBV20-1	.	TRBJ1-1	CSASRGPEAFF	TGCAGTGCTAGCAGGGGCCCTGAAGCTTTCTTT
.	TRBV5-1	.	TRBJ2-7	CASSYGGGAGYEQYF	TGCGCCAGCAGCTATGGTGGGGGCGCGGGATACGAGCAGTACTTC
.	TRBV2	.	TRBJ1-5	CASSESNAGSYGNQPQHF	TGTGCCAGCAGTGAATCCAACGCCGGATCTTATGGCAATCAGCCCCAGCATTTT
.	TRBV10-3	TRBD2	TRBJ2-7	CAIKGGIAGGYEQYF	TGTGCCATCAAGGGGGGTATAGCGGGAGGTTACGAGCAGTACTTC
.	TRBV19	.	TRBJ2-7	CASSTYYEQYF	TGTGCCAGTAGTACCTACTACGAGCAGTACTTC
few	TRBV6-5	.	TRBJ1-2	CASSYSKRQTNYGYTF	TGTGCCAGCAGTTACTCGAAACGTCAAACTAACTATGGCTACACCTTC
.	TRBV4-3	.	TRBJ1-5	CASSQDYTNAGRNQPQHF	TGCGCCAGCAGCCAAGATTACACTAATGCTGGGCGCAATCAGCCCCAGCATTTT
.	TRBV4-3	.	TRBJ1-2	CASSQDKPYGYTF	TGCGCCAGCAGCCAAGACAAACCCTATGGCTACACCTTC
once	TRBV6-5	.	TRBJ1-2	CASSLGGQCTF	TGTGCCAGCAGTCTAGGGGGACAATGCACCTTC
.	TRBV18	.	TRBJ2-1	CASSPWGVGSYNEQFF	TGTGCCAGCTCACCATGGGGGGTAGGCTCCTACAATGAGCAGTTCTTC
once	TRBV5-1	TRBD1	TRBJ2-2	CASSVQGESTGELFF	TGCGCCAGCAGCGTTCAGGGGGAGAGCACCGGGGAGCTGTTTTTT
.	TRBV7-2	TRBD1	TRBJ1-2	CASSLRDRHSGYTF	TGTGCCAGCAGCTTACGGGACAGGCACTCCGGCTACACCTTC
.	TRBV5-1	.	TRBJ1-1	CASSLDNPIMNTEAFF	TGCGCCAGCAGCTTGGATAACCCCATCATGAACACTGAAGCTTTCTTT
.	TRBV7-8	.	TRBJ1-1	CASSIQVNTEAFF	TGTGCCAGCAGCATACAGGTTAACACTGAAGCTTTCTTT
once	TRBV5-4	TRBD2	TRBJ2-5	CASRPGTSGQETQYF	TGTGCCAGCAGGCCCGGGACTAGCGGCCAAGAGACCCAGTACTTC
.	TRBV2	.	TRBJ1-1	CASSTGLDTEAFF	TGTGCCAGCTCCACAGGGTTGGACACTGAAGCTTTCTTT
.	TRBV14	TRBD1	TRBJ1-2	CASSRKPSQDRNYGYTF	TGTGCCAGCAGCCGAAAACCGTCGCAGGACAGGAACTATGGCTACACCTTC
.	TRBV29-1	TRBD1	TRBJ1-1	CSVEGQGGTEAFF	TGCAGCGTTGAAGGACAGGGGGGAACTGAAGCTTTCTTT
.	TRBV7-9	.	TRBJ1-1	CASSLVGVTNTEAFF	TGTGCCAGCAGCTTAGTCGGGGTTACCAACACTGAAGCTTTCTTT
.	TRBV5-1	.	TRBJ1-2	CASSLAPDFDGYTF	TGCGCCAGCAGCTTGGCCCCGGACTTTGATGGCTACACCTTC
few	TRBV2	.	TRBJ1-6	CASSEVSPGNSPLHF	TGTGCCAGCAGTGAAGTTAGCCCAGGGAATTCACCCCTCCACTTT
.	TRBV27	.	TRBJ2-1	CASSLSDYNEQFF	TGTGCCAGCAGTCTCTCGGACTACAATGAGCAGTTCTTC
.	TRBV7-8	.	TRBJ2-1	CASSFRDISREQFF	TGTGCCAGCAGCTTCCGGGACATATCACGTGAGCAGTTCTTC
few	TRBV6-7	.	TRBJ2-2	CASSYFTDTGELFF	TGTGCCAGCAGTTATTTTACAGACACCGGGGAGCTGTTTTTT
.	TRBV7-9	.	TRBJ1-1	CASSQQGNSLTEAFF	TGTGCCAGCAGCCAACAGGGAAACAGTTTGACTGAAGCTTTCTTT
.	TRBV5-1	.	TRBJ1-3	CASSPARTGGNTIYF	TGCGCCAGCAGCCCGGCCCGGACGGGGGGAAACACCATATATTTT
.	TRBV28	TRBD2	TRBJ2-5	CASSLGLAGETQYF	TGTGCCAGCAGTTTAGGACTAGCGGGAGAGACCCAGTACTTC
.	TRBV7-2	TRBD2	TRBJ2-7	CASSLVAGTSGSYGYEQYF	TGTGCCAGCAGCTTAGTGGCCGGGACTAGCGGGAGTTATGGCTACGAGCAGTACTTC
once	TRBV15	TRBD1	TRBJ2-2	CATSREWDRGDTGELFF	TGTGCCACCAGCAGAGAATGGGACAGGGGAGACACCGGGGAGCTGTTTTTT
.	TRBV23-1	.	TRBJ2-7	CASSQSPSWTYEQYF	TGCGCCAGCAGTCAATCGCCCTCATGGACCTACGAGCAGTACTTC
.	TRBV5-1	TRBD1	TRBJ1-1	CASSTDRGLNTEAFF	TGCGCCAGCAGCACGGACAGGGGGCTAAACACTGAAGCTTTCTTT
.	TRBV4-1	.	TRBJ2-1	CASSQGTSLSYNEQFF	TGCGCCAGCAGCCAAGGGACATCCCTATCCTACAATGAGCAGTTCTTC
few	TRBV6-5	.	TRBJ1-3	CASSPGHSGNTIYF	TGTGCCAGCAGCCCGGGCCACTCTGGAAACACCATATATTTT
.	TRBV6-1	.	TRBJ1-1	CASSEVLGQLTEAFF	TGTGCCAGCAGTGAAGTTTTAGGGCAGCTCACTGAAGCTTTCTTT
.	TRBV21-1	.	TRBJ1-5	CASRAGTEQPQHF	TGTGCCAGCAGGGCCGGGACTGAGCAGCCCCAGCATTTT
.	TRBV5-8	.	TRBJ2-7	CASSLGYEQYF	TGTGCCAGCAGCTTAGGCTACGAGCAGTACTTC
.	TRBV9	TRBD2	TRBJ2-3	CASSVAAGGTDTQYF	TGTGCCAGCAGCGTAGCGGCGGGGGGCACAGATACGCAGTATTTT
.	TRBV30	TRBD1	TRBJ1-5	CAWSVQRPGTGGWQPQHF	TGTGCCTGGAGTGTCCAAAGACCCGGGACAGGGGGCTGGCAGCCCCAGCATTTT
.	TRBV4-2	TRBD1	TRBJ1-6	CASSVDMGQGGSPLHF	TGTGCCAGCAGCGTCGACATGGGACAGGGGGGTTCACCCCTCCACTTT
.	TRBV7-2	.	TRBJ2-1	CASSLGTSNVQFF	TGTGCCAGCAGCTTGGGGACAAGTAATGTGCAGTTCTTC